The clone carrying this TCR beta chain occurred a few times. This CDR3 region has 14 residues. Germline trimming cut 6 bases from V and 1 base from J; bases unmatched to any gene: 4. CDR1 and CDR2 from the germline V gene are MNHNS and SASEGT. These data belong to a study of tumor-infiltrating lymphocytes in oesophageal squamous cell carcinoma. TCRdb independently ran MiXCR on the PCR reads; one entry per CDR3 protein. The table lists 8,700 or so distinct CDR3 sequences, roughly 70% of them singletons, with 35% to 40% in the top ten. The chain is built from TRBV6-1 and TRBJ2-3; 7 nucleotides agree with TRBD1. Sequenced material: esophageal tumor tissue. The origin of this receptor is a female donor with esophageal squamous cell carcinoma. The CDR3 sequence is CASSHGTGTDTQYF. The CDR3 DNA reads as TGTGCCAGCAGCCACGGGACAGGCACAGATACGCAGTATTTT.